The 2 T cell receptor beta chains listed next were all sequenced from one sample in a study of cytomegalovirus exposure and HLA in healthy donors. TCRdb's copy holds only in-frame clones and misses some; the assay was immunoSEQ multiplex PCR. The table records about 73,000 clones, around nine tenths of them present only once. Sequences were obtained from PBMCs. The origin of the receptors is a woman younger than 30 in good health and CMV-seropositive.

This clone showed up just once. V is TRBV4-3 and J is TRBJ1-1, with 8 bases lining up with TRBD1. Germline V gene data show CDR1 as LGHNA and CDR2 as YSLEER. After removal of 4 bases from V and 7 bases from J, the junction contained 5 bases not matched to a gene. CDR3 size: 13 residues. CDR3 amino acids: CASSRVTGVEAFF. CDR3 bases: TGCGCCAGCAGCCGGGTGACAGGGGTTGAAGCTTTCTTT.

This rearrangement joins TRBV6-5 to TRBJ1-1; 9 bases are a match to TRBD1. Trimming removed 6 bases from V and 10 bases from J; junction bases left unmatched: 9. Germline V gene lookup returns CDR1 MNHEY and CDR2 SVGAGI. The CDR3 is 13 amino acids. The CDR3 loop is CASSRGTGMLAFF. CDR3 in DNA: TGTGCCAGCAGCCGGGGGACAGGGATGCTAGCTTTCTTT.